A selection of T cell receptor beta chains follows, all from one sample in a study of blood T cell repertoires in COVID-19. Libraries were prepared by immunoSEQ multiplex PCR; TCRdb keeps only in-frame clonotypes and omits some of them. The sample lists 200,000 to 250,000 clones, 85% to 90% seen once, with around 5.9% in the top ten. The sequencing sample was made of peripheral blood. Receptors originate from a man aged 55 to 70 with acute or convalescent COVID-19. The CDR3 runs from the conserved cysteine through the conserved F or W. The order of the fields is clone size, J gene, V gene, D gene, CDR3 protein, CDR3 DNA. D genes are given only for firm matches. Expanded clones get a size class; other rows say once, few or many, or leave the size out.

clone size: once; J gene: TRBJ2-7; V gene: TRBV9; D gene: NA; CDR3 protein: CASSVTPGPGTYEQYF; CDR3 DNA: TGTGCCAGCAGCGTAACGCCAGGTCCCGGGACCTACGAGCAGTACTTC
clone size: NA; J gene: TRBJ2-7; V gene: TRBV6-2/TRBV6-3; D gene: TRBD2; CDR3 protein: CASSYSVAGGLTYEQYF; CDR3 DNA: TGTGCCAGCAGTTACTCAGTAGCGGGAGGGTTAACCTACGAGCAGTACTTC
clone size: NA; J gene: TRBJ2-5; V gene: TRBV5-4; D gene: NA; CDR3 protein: CASSLVAMETQYF; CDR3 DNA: TGTGCCAGCAGCTTGGTAGCGATGGAGACCCAGTACTTC
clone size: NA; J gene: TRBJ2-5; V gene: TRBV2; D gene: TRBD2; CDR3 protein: CASSDIAGVLETQYF; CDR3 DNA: TGTGCCAGCAGTGATATAGCGGGAGTGTTAGAGACCCAGTACTTC
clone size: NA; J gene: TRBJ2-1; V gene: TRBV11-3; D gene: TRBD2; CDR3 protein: CASSLRTSGDEQFF; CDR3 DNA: TGTGCCAGCAGCTTAAGGACTAGCGGCGATGAGCAGTTCTTC
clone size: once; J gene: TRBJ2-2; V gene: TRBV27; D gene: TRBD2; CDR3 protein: CASRTSGEAGELFF; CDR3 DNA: TGTGCCAGCAGGACTAGCGGGGAGGCCGGGGAGCTGTTTTTT
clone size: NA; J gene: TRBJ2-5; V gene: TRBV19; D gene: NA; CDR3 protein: CASSSGAQETQYF; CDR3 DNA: TGTGCCAGTAGTTCAGGGGCCCAAGAGACCCAGTACTTC
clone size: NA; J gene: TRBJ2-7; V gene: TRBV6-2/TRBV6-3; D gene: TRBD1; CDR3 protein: CASSSGTGYHEQYF; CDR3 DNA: TGTGCCAGCAGTTCCGGGACAGGGTACCACGAGCAGTACTTC
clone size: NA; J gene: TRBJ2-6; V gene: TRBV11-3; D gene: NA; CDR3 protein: CASSLVMSAGANVLTF; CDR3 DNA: TGTGCCAGCAGCTTAGTTATGAGTGCTGGGGCCAACGTCCTGACTTTC
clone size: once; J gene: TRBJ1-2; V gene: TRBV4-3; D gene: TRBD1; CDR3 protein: CASSQEGGDGYTF; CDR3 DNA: TGCGCCAGCAGCCAAGAAGGGGGCGATGGCTACACCTTC
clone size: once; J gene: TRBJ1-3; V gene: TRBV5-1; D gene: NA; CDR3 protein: CASSLAQGPGNTIYF; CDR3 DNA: TGCGCCAGCAGCTTGGCGCAGGGGCCAGGAAACACCATATATTTT
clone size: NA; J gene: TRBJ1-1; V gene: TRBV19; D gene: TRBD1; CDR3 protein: CASRDPGQPMNTEAFF; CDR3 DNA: TGTGCCAGTAGGGACCCGGGACAGCCGATGAACACTGAAGCTTTCTTT
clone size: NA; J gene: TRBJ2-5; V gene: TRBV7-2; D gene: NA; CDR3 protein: CASSLVYQETQYF; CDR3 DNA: TGTGCCAGCAGCTTAGTCTACCAAGAGACCCAGTACTTC
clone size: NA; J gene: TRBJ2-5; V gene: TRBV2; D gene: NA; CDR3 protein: CASSEGGKETQYF; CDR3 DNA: TGTGCCAGCAGTGAAGGAGGGAAAGAGACCCAGTACTTC
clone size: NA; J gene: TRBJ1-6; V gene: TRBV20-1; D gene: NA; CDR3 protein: CSASHGAGGSPLHF; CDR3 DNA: TGCAGTGCTAGTCATGGGGCCGGGGGTTCACCCCTCCACTTT
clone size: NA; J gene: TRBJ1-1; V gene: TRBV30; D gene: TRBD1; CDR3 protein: CAWRRSDRGRTEAFF; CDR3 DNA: TGTGCCTGGAGGAGGAGCGACAGGGGGCGAACTGAAGCTTTCTTT
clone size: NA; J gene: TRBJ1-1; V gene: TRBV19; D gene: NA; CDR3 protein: CARPPGNTEAFF; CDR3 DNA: TGTGCCAGGCCGCCGGGGAACACTGAAGCTTTCTTT
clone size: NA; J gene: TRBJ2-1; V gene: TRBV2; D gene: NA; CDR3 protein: CANLIGGDEQFF; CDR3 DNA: TGTGCCAACCTTATTGGGGGCGATGAGCAGTTCTTC
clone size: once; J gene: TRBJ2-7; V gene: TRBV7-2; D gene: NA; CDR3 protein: CASSLEWGREQYF; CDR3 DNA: TGTGCCAGCAGCTTAGAGTGGGGGCGCGAGCAGTACTTC
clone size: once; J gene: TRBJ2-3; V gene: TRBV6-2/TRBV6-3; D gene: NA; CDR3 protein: CASSYFGRGGPTDTQYF; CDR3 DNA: TGTGCCAGCAGTTATTTTGGGAGAGGGGGTCCGACAGATACGCAGTATTTT